This TCR beta chain was profiled in a study of blood T cells in healthy people across ages. In regard to this clonotype: As yet, its antigen is unknown.

Study observations and caveats: The donors' CMV status was not determined, possibly confounding changes in expanded clonotypes.

The length of the CDR3 is 17 residues. With a J-beta primer mix and a sample-barcoded 5' primer, a second PCR ran about 6 to 11 cycles. TCRdb fed the 5' RACE reads into MiXCR, producing one record per CDR3 protein. Found here are 1.4 million or so distinct CDR3 sequences, about 45% of them singletons; the top ten hold 4%. V usage is TRBV21-1 and J usage is TRBJ1-5; the table's TRBD1 call for D was not verified on the DNA. TRBV21-1 is flagged as a pseudogene. Material for sequencing was blood. The clonotype comes from a woman aged 18-29 years in good health. CDR3: CASSKVFRGYGNQPQHF. CDR3 in DNA: TGTGCCAGCAGCAAAGTGTTCAGGGGATATGGCAATCAGCCCCAGCATTTT.